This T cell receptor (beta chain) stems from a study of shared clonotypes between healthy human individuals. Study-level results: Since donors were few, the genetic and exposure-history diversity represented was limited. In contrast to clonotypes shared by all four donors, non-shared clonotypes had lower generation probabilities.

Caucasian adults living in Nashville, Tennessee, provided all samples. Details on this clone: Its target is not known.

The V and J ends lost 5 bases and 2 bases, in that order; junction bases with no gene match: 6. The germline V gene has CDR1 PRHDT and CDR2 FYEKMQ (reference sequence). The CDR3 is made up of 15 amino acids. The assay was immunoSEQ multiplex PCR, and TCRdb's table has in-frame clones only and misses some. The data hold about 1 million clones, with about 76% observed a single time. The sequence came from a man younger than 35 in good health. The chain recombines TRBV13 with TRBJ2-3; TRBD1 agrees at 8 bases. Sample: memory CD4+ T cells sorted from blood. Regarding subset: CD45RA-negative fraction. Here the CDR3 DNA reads TGTGCCAGCAGCGTGGGACAGGAAGTCACAGATACGCAGTATTTT. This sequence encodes CASSVGQEVTDTQYF.